The clone carrying this TCR beta chain was seen only a few times. This record belongs to a study of CD8 T cells in Susac syndrome. Random hexamers were used to reverse transcribe an amount of about 0.45 to 1 ug RNA. Amplification of TCR beta CDR3 was carried out by immunoSEQ multiplex PCR, which covered 54 Vbeta and 13 Jbeta segments. MiXCR, run by TCRdb on the immunoSEQ multiplex PCR reads, gives a single entry per CDR3 protein. The sample gives 150,000 to 190,000 distinct CDR3 sequences, around 95% of which show up once; around 0.15% is in the top ten. The V end was cut by 5 bases, the J end by 1 base, with 12 bases between. The CDR3 length is 14 residues. The study sequenced TCR beta in blood CD8+ and CD4+ T cells.

The chain employs TRBV12-3 or TRBV12-4 and TRBJ2-7, with D possibly called TRBD1 or TRBD2 (5 bases each). The sequenced sample was CD8+ T cells from PBMCs. This clonotype was obtained from a human donor with multiple sclerosis. The CDR3 loop reads CASSPGTGSYEQYF. For the CDR3, the DNA is TGTGCCAGCAGTCCCGGGACGGGATCCTACGAGCAGTACTTC.